The present T cell receptor beta chain was sequenced within a study of T-cell memory formation after mild COVID-19. In its sample, this clonotype was seen a few times. Its antigen is as yet unknown. General study findings and limits: CD4+ clones that contracted lay mainly in CM and EM; CD8+ ones lay in EMRA. Some SARS-CoV-2-responding clones were already detected in memory before infection.

The junction had 11 bases not matched to a gene; V was cut back by 5 bases and J by 2 bases. The CDR3 loop spans 17 amino acids. Barcoded TCR alpha and TCR beta cDNA libraries with UMIs came from 5'RACE using constant-segment primers. TCRdb fed the 5' RACE reads into MiXCR, producing one record per CDR3 protein. The data contain under 50,000 distinct CDR3 sequences, roughly a quarter of them singletons. The chain uses TRBV12-3 or TRBV12-4 and TRBJ2-3; 9 positions agree with TRBD1. Sequencing was done on a sample of PBMCs or a T cell subset sorted from them (not recorded which). The TCR originated in a man between 18 and 35 years old who had mild COVID-19 (a few samples of this study predate the infection). Cell type and time point are not known. The CDR3 here is CASSLHPGTGLTDTQYF. The CDR3, as DNA: TGTGCCAGCAGTCTACATCCCGGGACAGGGCTCACAGATACGCAGTATTTT.